This TCR beta chain was recorded in a study of T cells in Graves' hyperthyroidism and ophthalmopathy. Study-wide results and limits: Most expanded thyroid clonotypes above 0.001 also appeared in blood.

CDR3 length: 17 amino acids. CDR1 LNHNV and CDR2 YYDKDF come from the germline V gene (reference sequence). Germline trimming cut 0 bases from V and 3 bases from J; bases unmatched to any gene: 10. Amplification of TCR beta CDR3 regions was performed using RNA transcripts as template. HTBI primers drove first-round RT-PCR of the TCR CDR3. One entry per CDR3 protein, called by TCRdb with MiXCR from the multiplex PCR reads. The sample lists about 840,000 distinct CDR3 sequences; about two fifths were seen once. The sample holds many counts of this clonotype. Its target is not known. The sequenced sample consisted of blood. The receptor was derived from a man in his late teens or twenties with Graves' hyperthyroidism. V and J are TRBV15 and TRBJ1-2; 7 bases map to TRBD1. In nucleotides, the CDR3 is TGTGCCACCAGCAGAGATCCGTCGGGACAGAGACACTATGGCTACACCTTC. It specifies CATSRDPSGQRHYGYTF.